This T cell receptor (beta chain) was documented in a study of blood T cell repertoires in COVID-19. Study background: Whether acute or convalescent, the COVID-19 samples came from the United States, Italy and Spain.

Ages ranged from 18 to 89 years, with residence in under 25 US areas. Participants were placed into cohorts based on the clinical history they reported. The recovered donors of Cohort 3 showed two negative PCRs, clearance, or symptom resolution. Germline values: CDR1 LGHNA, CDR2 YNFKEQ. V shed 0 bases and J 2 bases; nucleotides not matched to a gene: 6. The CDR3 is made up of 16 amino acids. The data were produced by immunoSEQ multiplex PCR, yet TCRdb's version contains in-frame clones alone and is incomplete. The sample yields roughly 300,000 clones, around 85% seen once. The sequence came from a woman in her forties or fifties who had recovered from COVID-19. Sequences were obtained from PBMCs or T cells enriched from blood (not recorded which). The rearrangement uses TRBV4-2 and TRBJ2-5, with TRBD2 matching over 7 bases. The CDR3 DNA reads TGTGCCAGCAGCCAAGATCCGGGGACTACACAAGAGACCCAGTACTTC. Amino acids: CASSQDPGTTQETQYF.